This record looks at one TCR beta chain sequence and its context. Antigen: not known. This sample was taken from a study of pediatric ulcerative colitis. General study points: Rectal repertoires separated controls, mild-moderate and acute severe colitis.

This CDR3 comprises 13 residues. Germline CDR1 SEHNR, CDR2 FQNEAQ (reference sequence). V was pared by 5 bases and J by 0 bases, with 8 bases between. Generated by immunoSEQ multiplex PCR, the TCRdb table keeps only in-frame clones and is missing some. The data show around 10,000 clones, about 90% seen once. The sequenced sample was blood. J is TRBJ2-7 and V is TRBV7-9, with a weak D call TRBD1 (5 bases). This TCR was sampled from a girl aged 5-17 years with moderate ulcerative colitis. CDR3 protein: CASSLDSSYEQYF. CDR3 in DNA: TGTGCCAGCAGCCTCGACAGCTCCTACGAGCAGTACTTC.